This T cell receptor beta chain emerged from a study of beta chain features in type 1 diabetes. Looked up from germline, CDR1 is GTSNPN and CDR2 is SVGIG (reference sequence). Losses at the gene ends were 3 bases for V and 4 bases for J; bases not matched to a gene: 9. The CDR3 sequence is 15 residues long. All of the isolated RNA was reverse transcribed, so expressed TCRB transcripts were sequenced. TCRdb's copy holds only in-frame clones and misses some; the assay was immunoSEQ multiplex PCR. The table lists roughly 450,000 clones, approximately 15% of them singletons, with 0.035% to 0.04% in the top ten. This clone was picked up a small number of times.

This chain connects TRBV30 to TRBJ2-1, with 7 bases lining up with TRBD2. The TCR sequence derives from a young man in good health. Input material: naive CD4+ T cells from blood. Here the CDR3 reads CAWREGLSNYNEQFF. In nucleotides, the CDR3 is TGTGCCTGGAGAGAGGGACTATCTAATTACAATGAGCAGTTCTTC.